Below are 26 T cell receptor beta chains sequenced from a single sample in a study of blood T cells in healthy people across ages. A second about 6 to 12 cycle PCR used barcoded and J-beta primers. TCRdb called the 5' RACE reads again in MiXCR, with one record for every CDR3 protein. The table includes approximately 780,000 distinct CDR3 sequences, 20% to 30% detected once. The sample also formed part of further work on T cells of mothers and their children.

The sequencing input was blood. These receptors all stem from a boy aged 5-17 years in good health.

The genes are TRBV11-2 and TRBJ1-1, with D possibly TRBD1 on 5 matching bases. The CDR3 sequence is 15 residues long. V lost 3 bases and J lost 4, with 15 bases in between. Per the germline V gene, CDR1 is SGHAT and CDR2 is FQNNGV. This chain's CDR3 is CASSFRGVKGTEAFF. In DNA, the CDR3 is TGTGCCAGCAGCTTCCGGGGGGTGAAGGGCACTGAAGCTTTCTTT.

The chain links TRBV29-1 to TRBJ2-4; weak D call: TRBD1 (6 bases). V was shortened by 6 bases and J by 5 bases, with 11 bases between the two germline ends. The CDR3 consists of 12 residues. CDR1 SQVTM and CDR2 ANQGSEA come from the germline V gene. The CDR3 region has the DNA TGCAGCGTGATACAGGGTCAAAACATTCAGTACTTC. Translated, it gives CSVIQGQNIQYF. The full variable domain, in which reference TRBV29-1 and TRBJ2-4 provide the parts outside the CDR3, is SAVISQKPSRDICQRGTSLTIQCQVDSQVTMMFWYRQQPGQSLTLIATANQGSEATYESGFVIDKFPISRPNLTFSTLTVSNMSPEDSSIYLCSVIQGQNIQYFGAGTRLSVL.

This chain links TRBV3-1 with TRBJ2-1; 8 bases agree with TRBD2. Per germline, CDR1 LGHDT and CDR2 YNNKEL (reference sequence). Losses at the gene ends were 4 bases for V and 8 bases for J; bases not matched to a gene: 10. The CDR3 covers 15 residues. The CDR3 nucleotides are TGTGCCAGCAGCCGCGGAACTAGCGGCTGGGATGAGCAGTTCTTC. This sequence encodes CASSRGTSGWDEQFF.

This clonotype has a handful of counts. The genes are TRBV6-5 and TRBJ2-5; 7 nucleotides agree with TRBD1. The CDR3 contains 14 residues. Trimming took 2 bases from V and 5 from J; bases not matched to a gene: 5. Germline assignment: CDR1 MNHEY and CDR2 SVGAGI. CDR3 DNA sequence: TGTGCCAGCAGTTACAAGGGGGCGTGGGAGACCCAGTACTTC. It encodes CASSYKGAWETQYF.

This clonotype was counted only a few times. This chain joins TRBV12-3 or TRBV12-4 and TRBJ2-5, with no clear D. With the DNA end fitting TRBJ2-7 better, the J assignment may be wrong. The CDR3 has 12 amino acids. CDR3 residues: CASRSSSYEQYF. DNA for the CDR3: TGTGCCAGCAGGTCGAGCTCCTACGAGCAGTACTTC.

This clonotype appeared a few times. An end of the junction does not agree with germline; a read error may underlie this. The chain couples TRBV6-5 to TRBJ2-1; a possible D gene is TRBD1 (6 bases). This CDR3 is built from 15 residues. The germline V gene has CDR1 MNHEY and CDR2 SVGAGI. The CDR3 DNA reads TGTGCCGGCAGCGGTACAGGGATAGGGGTCGATGAGCAGTTCTTC. It translates to CAGSGTGIGVDEQFF.

This clonotype turned up a few times. This chain links TRBV7-6 with TRBJ2-7, with 7 bases identical to TRBD2. The CDR3 runs 14 residues. The ends lost 5 bases at V and 1 base at J; junction bases unmatched: 5. In germline, CDR1 is SGHVS, CDR2 FNYEAQ. CDR3 coding DNA: TGTGCCAGCAGCCCTCTAGCGGATTCCTACGAGCAGTACTTC. Its translation: CASSPLADSYEQYF.

The chain carries TRBV6-5 and TRBJ1-2; 11 bases align to TRBD1. This CDR3 comprises 18 residues. Germline-derived CDR1 and CDR2 are MNHEY and SVGAGI. V shed 0 bases, J shed 7 bases, and the junction held 13 bases outside the gene matches. CDR3 protein: CASSYSGQGGNKIGGYTF. The CDR3 bases are TGTGCCAGCAGTTACTCGGGACAGGGGGGAAACAAGATTGGTGGCTACACCTTC.

This clonotype was seen ten or more times. The chain couples TRBV7-9 to TRBJ2-7; TRBD1 matches 10 bases. The CDR3 totals 14 residues. V lost 6 bases to trimming and J lost 4 bases; unmatched junction nucleotides: 6. Per the germline V gene, CDR1 is SEHNR and CDR2 is FQNEAQ (reference sequence). The CDR3 loop reads CASSPGTGEYEQYF. The CDR3, as DNA: TGTGCCAGCAGTCCCGGGACAGGGGAGTACGAGCAGTACTTC. The whole variable domain, filled in from reference TRBV7-9 and TRBJ2-7, reads DTGVSQNPRHKITKRGQNVTFRCDPISEHNRLYWYRQTLGQGPEFLTYFQNEAQLEKSRLLSDRFSAERPKGSFSTLEIQRTEQGDSAMYLCASSPGTGEYEQYFGPGTRLTVT.

The V gene is TRBV19, the J gene TRBJ2-2; D perhaps matches TRBD1 (6 bases). V was cut by 3 bases and J by 5 bases, with 13 bases left in between. This CDR3 region has 15 residues. Germline V gene data show CDR1 as LNHDA and CDR2 as SQIVND (reference sequence). The DNA of the CDR3 is TGTGCCAGTAGTATCTACAGGGTTCGGACCGGGGAGCTGTTTTTT. It specifies CASSIYRVRTGELFF.

This clonotype appeared a few times. The chain combines TRBV6-5 with TRBJ1-4, with D possibly being TRBD1 (6 bases). The CDR3 runs to 14 residues. Germline-derived CDR1 and CDR2 are MNHEY and SVGAGI. Trimming left V 2 bases short and J 8 bases short, with 12 bases between. This chain's CDR3 is CASSYGGGIEKLFF. CDR3 bases: TGTGCCAGCAGTTACGGGGGCGGAATAGAAAAACTGTTTTTT.

The rearrangement joins TRBV5-1 to TRBJ2-2, with D hard to call. CDR1 is SGHRS, CDR2 YFSETQ, per germline. The germline V and J ends were trimmed by 5 bases and 5 bases, with 4 bases remaining between them. The CDR3 loop spans 11 amino acids. The chain's CDR3 is CASRQTGELFF. The CDR3 DNA reads TGCGCCAGCAGGCAAACCGGGGAGCTGTTTTTT.

This rearrangement joins TRBV5-1 to TRBJ2-1, with D perhaps matching TRBD2 (6 bases). Germline V lookup: CDR1 SGHRS, CDR2 YFSETQ. The CDR3 runs to 15 residues. The V end was cut by 2 bases, the J end by 7 bases, with 16 bases between. CDR3 residues: CASSFGTLVRNEQFF. CDR3 in DNA: TGCGCCAGCAGCTTCGGGACTCTGGTGAGGAATGAGCAGTTCTTC.

The gene calls are TRBV7-9 and TRBJ1-4; D is uncertain. CDR3 size: 14 residues. The germline gives CDR1 SEHNR, CDR2 FQNEAQ (reference sequence). V lost 4 bases and J 8 bases, leaving 14 bases between the germline ends. CDR3 coding DNA: TGTGCCAGCAGCTCGGGTCCCCAAGGCGAAAAACTGTTTTTT. Translating it yields CASSSGPQGEKLFF. Drawing the rest from reference TRBV7-9 and TRBJ1-4, the complete variable domain is DTGVSQNPRHKITKRGQNVTFRCDPISEHNRLYWYRQTLGQGPEFLTYFQNEAQLEKSRLLSDRFSAERPKGSFSTLEIQRTEQGDSAMYLCASSSGPQGEKLFFGSGTQLSVL.

The rearrangement joins TRBV19 to TRBJ2-1; D is unresolved. The length of the CDR3 is 11 residues. Germline V gene data show CDR1 as LNHDA and CDR2 as SQIVND (reference sequence). Trimming took off 10 bases at V and 10 bases at J, with 14 bases between the two ends. The CDR3 spells CATLSTGEQFF. CDR3 coding DNA: TGTGCCACCCTTTCCACTGGGGAGCAGTTCTTC.

This clonotype occurred a few times. A junction boundary mismatches the germline segment, possibly from a read error. The chain couples TRBV9 to TRBJ1-1; unclear D gene. Germline V CDR1 and CDR2: SGDLS, YYNGEE. The CDR3 spans 14 residues. The CDR3, as DNA: TGTGCCAGCAGCGTGTGGGCGGGAAACATTGAAGCTTTCTTT. Amino acids: CASSVWAGNIEAFF. Complete variable domain (other parts from reference TRBV9 and TRBJ1-1): DSGVTQTPKHLITATGQRVTLRCSPRSGDLSVYWYQQSLDQGLQFLIQYYNGEERAKGNILERFSAQQFPDLHSELNLSSLELGDSALYFCASSVWAGNIEAFFGQGTRLTVV.

This clonotype has a count of ten or more. The rearrangement joins TRBV7-6 to TRBJ2-5; 7 bases fit TRBD2. This CDR3 comprises 15 residues. The germline V gene encodes CDR1 SGHVS and CDR2 FNYEAQ. After removal of 5 bases from V and 2 bases from J, the junction contained 8 bases not matched to a gene. CDR3: CASSVLASGQETQYF. Written as DNA, the CDR3 is TGTGCCAGCAGCGTCCTGGCTAGCGGTCAAGAGACCCAGTACTTC.

This clonotype was seen only a few times. The rearrangement links TRBV9 to TRBJ2-3, with no clear D. This CDR3 is 15 amino acids long. V was shortened by 0 bases and J by 2 bases, with 10 bases between the two germline ends. Germline V lookup: CDR1 SGDLS, CDR2 YYNGEE. CDR3 sequence: CASSVGARLTDTQYF. The CDR3 DNA follows: TGTGCCAGCAGCGTAGGGGCTAGACTCACAGATACGCAGTATTTT.

This clonotype has just a few counts. This rearrangement joins TRBV27 to TRBJ1-1, with D maybe TRBD1 (5 bases). V shed 5 bases and J shed 1 base, with 11 bases lying between them. This CDR3 region has 14 residues. The germline V gene has CDR1 MNHEY and CDR2 SMNVEV (reference sequence). CDR3 sequence: CASSVGPQNTEAFF. CDR3 bases: TGTGCCAGCAGTGTGGGACCGCAGAACACTGAAGCTTTCTTT.

This clonotype was recorded many times. The V and J genes are TRBV5-1 and TRBJ2-5; TRBD2 might be the D (5 bases). Germline CDR1 is SGHRS and CDR2 is YFSETQ. The V and J ends lost 0 bases and 1 base respectively, with 7 bases between them. The CDR3 runs 14 residues. The CDR3 DNA reads TGCGCCAGCAGCTTGGCCCTAGCCCAAGAGACCCAGTACTTC. This gives the protein CASSLALAQETQYF. Supplemented by reference TRBV5-1 and TRBJ2-5, the full variable domain reads KAGVTQTPRYLIKTRGQQVTLSCSPISGHRSVSWYQQTPGQGLQFLFEYFSETQRNKGNFPGRFSGRQFSNSRSEMNVSTLELGDSALYLCASSLALAQETQYFGPGTRLLVL.

V is TRBV6-6 and J is TRBJ2-1; TRBD2 matches 12 bases. The junction had 11 bases not matched to a gene; V was cut back by 10 bases and J by 4 bases. The length of the CDR3 is 16 residues. The germline V gene has CDR1 MNHNY and CDR2 SVGAGI (reference sequence). In DNA, the CDR3 is TGTGCCAACAGCTCCGGACTAGCGGGGTCTTACAATGAGCAGTTCTTC. As protein: CANSSGLAGSYNEQFF.

This chain uses TRBV5-5 with TRBJ1-2, with D maybe TRBD1 (6 bases). Trimming pared 4 bases from V and 4 bases from J, leaving 23 bases between. The CDR3 totals 17 residues. The germline gives CDR1 SGHKS, CDR2 YYEKEE (reference sequence). CDR3 sequence reads: CASSPEKYRALGYGYTF. The CDR3 DNA is TGTGCCAGCAGCCCTGAAAAGTACAGGGCTTTGGGCTATGGCTACACCTTC.

This clonotype has more than one count but fewer than ten. V gene TRBV5-4 combines with J gene TRBJ2-5; 9 bases fit TRBD1. The V segment lost 3 bases and the J segment 5 bases; nucleotides outside the gene matches: 8. The CDR3 consists of 15 residues. Germline V lookup: CDR1 SGHNT, CDR2 YYREEE (reference sequence). The CDR3 bases are TGTGCCAGCAGCTATGACGGGACAGGGAAGGAGACCCAGTACTTC. Protein: CASSYDGTGKETQYF.

The CDR3 DNA reads as TGTGCCTGGAGTGTCAAGGGAGAAAAACTGTTTTTT. The encoded protein is CAWSVKGEKLFF. The genes are TRBV30 and TRBJ1-4; D gene uncertain. Germline values: CDR1 GTSNPN, CDR2 SVGIG (reference sequence). V was clipped by 0 bases and J by 8 bases, with 7 bases between them. The CDR3 sequence is 12 residues long.

This rearrangement joins TRBV12-3 or TRBV12-4 to TRBJ1-6, with a possible D match to TRBD1 (5 bases). This CDR3 spans 15 amino acids. Trimming shortened V by 5 bases and J by 3 bases, and 11 bases separated the two germline ends. The CDR3 DNA is TGTGCCAGCAGTCCCGGGGGAGGCTATAATTCACCCCTCCACTTT. Its translation is CASSPGGGYNSPLHF.

This clonotype came up once. The chain links TRBV4-2 to TRBJ1-1; no clear D. CDR1 is LGHNA and CDR2 is YNFKEQ in the germline V gene. This CDR3 region has 15 residues. V lost 1 base and J lost 3, with 12 bases in between. CDR3 nucleotide sequence: TGTGCCAGCAGCCAAGTTGAGATCTCCGACACTGAAGCTTTCTTT. It yields the protein CASSQVEISDTEAFF.